The 23 T cell receptor beta chains below were found in one sample sequenced in a study of regulatory T cells in long-lasting Graves disease. Libraries of TCR beta came from iRepertoire HTBI primers plus Arm-PCR of CDR3 regions. TCRdb reprocessed the multiplex PCR reads with MiXCR, giving one entry per CDR3 protein. The sample includes about 290,000 distinct CDR3 sequences, roughly a fifth of them seen just once. The sample's time point: persistent/refractory GD, antithyroid drugs over 5 years with positive TRAb. RNA isolated from PBMCs was used to make the TCR library. Sequencing used peripheral blood mononuclear cells (PBMCs), obtained when the disease was refractory, from a patient treated with antithyroid drugs. Every receptor here comes from a female donor with Graves disease.

This clonotype was observed many times. The gene calls are TRBV12-3 or TRBV12-4 and TRBJ1-2; D call uncertain. The CDR3 runs to 12 residues. V was cut by 3 bases and J by 8 bases, with 10 bases left in between. The CDR3 region has the DNA TGTGCCAGCAGTTTTGGCGGGCAGGGCTACACCTTC. Amino acids: CASSFGGQGYTF.

Note on this clonotype: A much larger clone differs from this one at a single base, so this may be a read error. The gene calls are TRBV12-3 or TRBV12-4 and TRBJ1-1; the D is unclear. CDR3 length: 13 amino acids. The germline V and J ends were trimmed by 6 bases and 3 bases, with 11 bases remaining between them. This chain's CDR3 is CASRGAEDTEAFF. The CDR3 DNA reads TGTGCCAGCAGAGGAGCAGAGGACACTGAAGCTTTCTTT.

About this clonotype itself: Germline is not matched at one junction end, which may reflect a read error. The chain employs TRBV19 and TRBJ1-5; D uncertain. The CDR3 is 15 residues long. CDR1 is LNHDA, CDR2 SQIVND, per germline (reference sequence). The CDR3 DNA is TGTGCCAGTAGTATCACACAGTATAGCAATCGGCCCCAGCATTTT. Encoded protein: CASSITQYSNRPQHF.

This clonotype was counted a few times. V usage is TRBV28 and J usage is TRBJ1-5; D not certain. Germline V gives CDR1 MDHEN, CDR2 SYDVKM. Trimming took off 4 bases at V and 0 bases at J, with 4 bases between the two ends. The CDR3 length is 13 residues. CDR3 amino acids: CASSYHSNQPQHF. CDR3 bases: TGTGCCAGCAGTTATCATAGCAATCAGCCCCAGCATTTT.

This clonotype has at least ten counts. V and J are TRBV7-2 and TRBJ1-2, with 8 bases fitting TRBD1. The CDR3 loop spans 17 amino acids. With V trimmed by 5 bases and J by 4 bases, 15 bases remained unmatched. CDR1 and CDR2 from the germline V gene are SGHTA and FQGNSA. CDR3 sequence (DNA): TGTGCCAGCAGCGCGGACAGGGTGACCCCTATCGGCTATGGCTACACCTTC. Its translation: CASSADRVTPIGYGYTF. Full variable domain (outside the CDR3, taken from reference TRBV7-2 and TRBJ1-2): GAGVSQSPSNKVTEKGKDVELRCDPISGHTALYWYRQSLGQGLEFLIYFQGNSAPDKSGLPSDRFSAERTGGSVSTLTIQRTQQEDSAVYLCASSADRVTPIGYGYTFGSGTRLTVV.

The chain is built from TRBV2 and TRBJ2-3; D is unclear. The germline V gene has CDR1 SNHLY and CDR2 FYNNEI. The CDR3 spans 14 residues. Trimming cost V 8 bases and J 0 bases, with 12 bases left between them. CDR3 DNA: TGTGCCAGCCCTATAGGAGCTAGCACAGATACGCAGTATTTT. Amino acid sequence: CASPIGASTDTQYF. Together with reference TRBV2 and TRBJ2-3, the CDR3 gives the full variable domain: EPEVTQTPSHQVTQMGQEVILRCVPISNHLYFYWYRQILGQKVEFLVSFYNNEISEKSEIFDDQFSVERPDGSNFTLKIRSTKLEDSAMYFCASPIGASTDTQYFGPGTRLTVL.

The chain carries TRBV29-1 and TRBJ2-3; D might be TRBD2 (5 bases). The CDR3 is 12 amino acids. From germline, CDR1 is SQVTM and CDR2 ANQGSEA. V was trimmed by 1 base and J by 4 bases, leaving 6 bases between them. In DNA, the CDR3 is TGCAGCGTTGAAGTGGGAGCAGATACGCAGTATTTT. Amino acids: CSVEVGADTQYF.

This clonotype occurred a few times. The chain carries TRBV28 and TRBJ2-3; TRBD1 might be the D (9 bases). This CDR3 contains 17 residues. The germline CDR1 and CDR2 sequences are MDHEN and SYDVKM. V was clipped by 5 bases and J by 5 bases, with 23 bases between them. The CDR3 DNA reads as TGTGCCAGCAGTCCGGGACAGGGATTAGCGGGGTTAGATACGCAGTATTTT. This translates into CASSPGQGLAGLDTQYF.

This clonotype was found many times. The V gene is TRBV7-9, the J gene TRBJ2-5, with 13 bases fitting TRBD2. The CDR3 is 14 residues long. The germline V gene has CDR1 SEHNR and CDR2 FQNEAQ (reference sequence). Trimming at V came to 8 bases and at J to 8 bases, leaving 8 bases not matched to a gene. The CDR3 spells CASGSLGLAGTQYF. The CDR3 region has the DNA TGTGCCAGCGGCTCTTTGGGACTAGCGGGAACCCAGTACTTC. The variable domain in full, with the rest retrieved from reference TRBV7-9 and TRBJ2-5, is DTGVSQNPRHKITKRGQNVTFRCDPISEHNRLYWYRQTLGQGPEFLTYFQNEAQLEKSRLLSDRFSAERPKGSFSTLEIQRTEQGDSAMYLCASGSLGLAGTQYFGPGTRLLVL.

At least ten counts were recorded for this clonotype. V is TRBV6-1 and J is TRBJ2-5, with 7 bases fitting TRBD2. The ends lost 10 bases at V and 4 bases at J; junction bases unmatched: 12. The CDR3 spans 14 residues. Germline CDR1 and CDR2: MNHNS and SASEGT. Here the CDR3 reads CATQRDPSGETQYF. Written as DNA, the CDR3 is TGTGCCACCCAACGGGACCCTAGCGGAGAGACCCAGTACTTC.

This chain uses TRBV4-1 with TRBJ2-7, with unresolved D. The CDR3 totals 16 residues. The germline V gene encodes CDR1 MGHRA and CDR2 YSYEKL. With 0 bases removed from V and 2 bases from J, the gap between germline ends came to 14 bases. CDR3 in DNA: TGCGCCAGCAGCCAAGATCGAGAGCTCAGACCCTACGAGCAGTACTTC. It specifies CASSQDRELRPYEQYF.

The sample holds many counts of this clonotype. The chain uses TRBV2 and TRBJ2-5; possibly TRBD1 or TRBD2 for D (5 bases each). Per the germline V gene, CDR1 is SNHLY and CDR2 is FYNNEI. The CDR3 runs 13 residues. The ends were cut back, 5 bases at V and 3 bases at J, with 10 bases in the middle. Written as DNA, the CDR3 is TGTGCCAGCAGTTGGCAGGGAGAAGAGACCCAGTACTTC. Translated: CASSWQGEETQYF.

This clonotype appeared many times. This chain uses TRBV27 with TRBJ1-5; D is uncertain. The V gene lost 2 bases and the J gene lost 6 bases, with 8 bases spanning the gap. This CDR3 contains 13 residues. Germline loops: CDR1 MNHEY, CDR2 SMNVEV (reference sequence). This chain's CDR3 is CASSLPLVQPQHF. DNA of the CDR3: TGTGCCAGCAGTTTACCCCTCGTTCAGCCCCAGCATTTT.

The V gene is TRBV20-1, the J gene TRBJ2-7; a weak D match, TRBD2 (5 bases). Germline V gene lookup returns CDR1 DFQATT and CDR2 SNEGSKA (reference sequence). Trimming left V 0 bases short and J 6 bases short, with 30 bases between. This CDR3 spans 19 amino acids. CDR3 DNA: TGCAGTGCTAGAGATGAGCGGAAGGTGCGGAGTACCGGGATGGGCGAGCAGTACTTC. It encodes CSARDERKVRSTGMGEQYF.

This clonotype was picked up many times. The V and J genes are TRBV15 and TRBJ2-7; D is unresolved. The CDR3 is 14 residues long. In germline, CDR1 is LNHNV, CDR2 YYDKDF (reference sequence). V lost 1 base and J 0 bases, leaving 7 bases between the germline ends. The CDR3, as DNA: TGTGCCACCAGCAGAGGTTTAAGCTCCTACGAGCAGTACTTC. Translating gives CATSRGLSSYEQYF.

J is TRBJ1-2 and V is TRBV6-1, with 12 bases identical to TRBD1. Per the germline V gene, CDR1 is MNHNS and CDR2 is SASEGT. There are 13 residues in the CDR3. V lost 5 bases, J lost 6 bases, and 1 base stayed unmatched. This CDR3 is CASSRDRGHGYTF. The CDR3 region has the DNA TGTGCCAGCAGTCGGGACAGGGGGCATGGCTACACCTTC.

The chain carries TRBV18 and TRBJ2-1, with D possibly matching TRBD1 (6 bases). Germline V lookup: CDR1 KGHSH, CDR2 LQKENI. The CDR3 extends over 15 amino acids. V lost 3 bases and J 2 bases, leaving 11 bases between the germline ends. The CDR3 loop reads CASSPSRGTYNEQFF. CDR3 bases: TGTGCCAGCTCACCCAGCAGGGGTACCTACAATGAGCAGTTCTTC.

This clonotype has more than one count but fewer than ten. This chain joins TRBV9 and TRBJ2-2, with D tentatively TRBD1 (7 bases). The CDR3 extends over 15 amino acids. Trimming took off 2 bases at V and 5 bases at J, with 13 bases between the two ends. Per germline, CDR1 SGDLS and CDR2 YYNGEE. Written as DNA, the CDR3 is TGTGCCAGCAGCGTGGAGGGGGCGAGTACCGGGGAGCTGTTTTTT. It is translated as CASSVEGASTGELFF.

The chain couples TRBV18 to TRBJ2-5; 7 bases line up with TRBD2. The CDR3 is made up of 14 amino acids. Germline lookup yields CDR1 KGHSH and CDR2 LQKENI. The V segment lost 6 bases and the J segment 5 bases; nucleotides outside the gene matches: 9. Written as DNA, the CDR3 is TGTGCCAGCTCCCTCCGGGACTATTGGGAGACCCAGTACTTC. This translates into CASSLRDYWETQYF.

This chain links TRBV7-2 with TRBJ2-2; 7 nucleotides match TRBD1. Trimming took 5 bases from V and 6 from J; bases not matched to a gene: 12. Germline CDR1 is SGHTA and CDR2 is FQGNSA. The length of the CDR3 is 16 residues. CDR3: CASSGWTGRGAGELFF. In DNA, the CDR3 is TGTGCCAGCAGCGGGTGGACAGGTCGGGGCGCCGGGGAGCTGTTTTTT.

The rearrangement joins TRBV12-3 or TRBV12-4 to TRBJ2-7; either TRBD1 or TRBD2 may supply D (5 bases each). This CDR3 is built from 14 residues. Trimming took 3 bases from V and 7 from J, leaving 16 bases between them. DNA for the CDR3: TGTGCCAGCAGTTTTTTGGGGGATTCGGCTGAGCAGTACTTC. Protein sequence: CASSFLGDSAEQYF.

V is TRBV20-1 and J is TRBJ2-7, with no clear D. The CDR3 sequence is 14 residues long. Germline lookup yields CDR1 DFQATT and CDR2 SNEGSKA (reference sequence). V was trimmed by 2 bases and J by 0 bases, leaving 11 bases between them. In nucleotides, the CDR3 is TGCAGTGCTAGACCCCTTTCTCTCTCCTACGAGCAGTACTTC. It codes for CSARPLSLSYEQYF.

This clonotype has a count of ten or more. This chain uses TRBV6-1 with TRBJ1-1, with 7 bases lining up with TRBD1. Trimming took 9 bases from V and 1 from J; bases not matched to a gene: 14. Germline V gene lookup returns CDR1 MNHNS and CDR2 SASEGT. The CDR3 covers 16 residues. The CDR3 loop is CASRLAAHRGNTEAFF. In DNA, the CDR3 is TGTGCCAGTAGACTAGCTGCGCACAGGGGGAACACTGAAGCTTTCTTT.